This T cell receptor beta chain was identified during a study of T cells after yellow fever vaccination (dated by TCRdb to about 2019). Regarding the study in general: The SMART-Seq v4 Ultra Low Input RNA kit was used to prepare libraries from fractions with low cell numbers. Blood was collected at multiple timepoints before and after primary and secondary immunization, and bulk PBMC replicates and cell subsets were isolated. To follow T-cell clones before and after primary and booster YFV17D yellow fever vaccination, bulk TCR alpha and beta repertoires were sequenced over time. Two healthy male donors, one aged 18 to 29 and one aged 30 to 39 years, were included in the cohort.

CDR1 and CDR2, looked up from the germline V gene (reference sequence), are MNHEY and SMNVEV. Inclusive of the bounding cysteine and valine, the CDR3 is 13 residues long. Of all the DNA, just the CDR3 is kept, 39 bases in frame from base 1. Germline trimming amounts to 2 bases on V and 4 bases on J, with 2 as the count of junction bases outside the gene matches. Per the publication, the treatment or condition label means: live attenuated yellow fever vaccine strain. At every blood-draw timepoint, two biological replicates of bulk PBMCs were collected. PBMCs were isolated from peripheral blood using a standard Ficoll-Paque protocol. TriZol was used to extract RNA from bulk PBMCs, from CD4 and CD8 fractions, and from dextramer-positive and dextramer-negative fractions. Sequencing used an Illumina NovaSeq 6000. TCR cDNA was synthesized by 5'RACE template switching, through which a universal primer site and unique molecular identifiers were introduced. cDNA synthesis was primed from both the TCR alpha and TCR beta constant segments. Two PCR steps were used to amplify libraries, with sample barcodes and sequencing adapters being added in the second step. Sequencing of libraries was done on Illumina HiSeq 2500 (2x100 bp) or NovaSeq (2x150 bp). The source study handled its data this way. MIGEC was used to demultiplex reads and collapse the reads into UMI consensus sequences, and MiXCR was used for V(D)J alignment. Vaccine-responding clonotypes were identified with edgeR using replicate PBMC samples, with FDR below 0.01 and a log2 fold change above 5 up to day 15 being required. Each bulk clonotype was labeled CD4 or CD8 based on which sequenced repertoire, CD4 or CD8, contained the clonotype at higher abundance. Clones were called with MiXCR by TCRdb after fastp trimmed the public reads at Q25, and only in-frame beta chains were retained. Every entry covers one CDR3 protein and lists the most common genes and DNA from its rows. The V and J calls were determined by TCRdb, not by the authors. In this sample the table shows roughly 340,000 distinct CDR3 sequences, roughly 4.3% of which occur a single time. The top ten hold roughly 26% of the sample.

This clonotype was seen a handful of times. What antigen it recognizes has not been identified. Per-nucleotide qualities are absent, and no much larger clonotype sits a single base away. The paper as a whole reports these results and caveats: After the booster, most clones that had expanded after primary vaccination were detected again (around 97% of CD4 and 88% of CD8), suggesting broad maintenance of memory. Because the study included only two donors, the extent to which the findings can be generalized is limited. The secondary T-cell response was weaker than the primary response but faster, peaking on day 5 instead of day 15. Because abundant contaminating clonotypes from the bulk population could be contained in FACS-sorted repertoires, computational filtering was required. A small fraction of clonotypes showed up in both the CD4 and CD8 compartments, probably as a result of convergent recombination.

The V and J segments used are TRBV27 and TRBJ2-7; TRBD2 matches 7 bases in the middle. The sequencing here drew on PBMCs, taken 5 days after the yellow fever booster vaccination. This TCR was recovered from a man between 18 and 35 years old who received the YFV17D yellow fever vaccine. The CDR3 sequence is CASSLTAGYEQYV. The DNA is TGTGCCAGCAGTTTAACAGCGGGGTACGAGCAGTACGTC.